This T cell receptor beta chain was found in a study of regulatory and conventional T cells in RAG deficiency. The study's findings and limits: In Omenn syndrome, Treg and Tconv repertoires overlapped >75%. RAG-deficient patients showed markedly lower Shannon entropy and higher Simpson indices than control T-cell subsets.

Of note for this clone: The target antigen is unknown.

Blood CD4+ CD25-high CD127-low regulatory T cells supplied the genomic DNA template. There are 15 residues in the CDR3. Germline assignment: CDR1 MNHEY and CDR2 SMNVEV (reference sequence). The V and J ends lost 2 bases and 9 bases respectively, with 14 bases between them. The protocol was immunoSEQ multiplex PCR, while the TCRdb copy is restricted to in-frame clones and leaves out a portion. The table shows under 20,000 clones, with roughly 87% occurring only once. These same data were also listed under a study on regulatory T cells. Turning to that study: The PCR used 52 TRBV and 13 TRBJ primers.

The chain uses TRBV27 and TRBJ1-6; D is perhaps TRBD1 (6 bases). Material: Tregs sorted from blood. The source is a human donor in good health. CDR3 residues: CASSLAGVKTSPLHF. The CDR3 DNA reads TGTGCCAGCAGTTTAGCAGGGGTGAAAACTTCACCCCTCCACTTT.